The 21 T cell receptor beta chains below all came from one sample that was sequenced in a study of blood T cell repertoires in COVID-19 (TCRdb year 2020). To prepare the library, the immunoSEQ multiplex PCR assay was applied. Entries here come from immuneACCESS through TCRdb and include only in-frame sequences with V and J called. Some clones fail to appear in such tables; in the studies checked, an unresolved V gene covers under half of the shortfall, and the cause of the remainder is unknown. The table for this sample lists 40,000 to 55,000 clones; roughly nine tenths of them were counted only once. More than 7.5% of the sample comes from the top ten. The source material was peripheral blood. These receptors all stem from a woman older than 75 with acute or convalescent COVID-19.

The chain uses TRBV19 and TRBJ2-5, with TRBD1 matching over 7 bases. The V segment lost 6 bases and the J segment 5 bases; nucleotides outside the gene matches: 9. Germline V gene sequence: CDR1 LNHDA, CDR2 SQIVND (reference sequence). This CDR3 comprises 14 residues. CDR3 amino acids: CASRPTGELETQYF. CDR3 sequence (DNA): TGTGCCAGTAGACCTACAGGGGAGTTGGAGACCCAGTACTTC. Complete variable domain (other parts from reference TRBV19 and TRBJ2-5): DGGITQSPKYLFRKEGQNVTLSCEQNLNHDAMYWYRQDPGQGLRLIYYSQIVNDFQKGDIAEGYSVSREKKESFPLTVTSAQKNPTAFYLCASRPTGELETQYFGPGTRLLVL.

J is TRBJ1-1 and V is TRBV19; D is possibly TRBD1 (6 bases). This CDR3 has 15 amino acids. Trimming shortened V by 5 bases and J by 4 bases, and 17 bases separated the two germline ends. The germline V gene has CDR1 LNHDA and CDR2 SQIVND (reference sequence). CDR3 amino acids: CASSYSPVRGTEAFF. In nucleotides, the CDR3 is TGTGCCAGTAGTTATTCCCCGGTCAGGGGCACTGAAGCTTTCTTT.

This clone was detected once. This chain connects TRBV4-3 to TRBJ2-7, with 8 bases matching TRBD1. Germline values: CDR1 LGHNA, CDR2 YSLEER. The junction had 4 bases not matched to a gene; V was cut back by 0 bases and J by 3 bases. The CDR3 is made up of 15 amino acids. CDR3 DNA: TGCGCCAGCAGCCAAGACTGGACAGGGAACTACGAGCAGTACTTC. Translating it yields CASSQDWTGNYEQYF.

The V and J genes are TRBV30 and TRBJ2-1; 12 bases agree with TRBD2. Germline loops: CDR1 GTSNPN, CDR2 SVGIG (reference sequence). CDR3 length: 15 amino acids. V shed 1 base, J shed 7 bases, and the junction held 5 bases outside the gene matches. The CDR3 region is CAWSGKGLAGNEQFF. The CDR3 bases are TGTGCCTGGAGTGGTAAGGGACTAGCGGGTAATGAGCAGTTCTTC.

V and J are TRBV3-1 (or the pseudogene TRBV3-2) and TRBJ2-1; TRBD2 aligns across 11 bases. CDR1 LGHDT and CDR2 YNNKEL come from the germline V gene (reference sequence). Unmatched junction bases numbered 5, after V lost 4 bases and J lost 3 bases. CDR3 size: 16 residues. The CDR3 DNA is TGTGCCAGCAGCCTTCTAGCGGGAGGTGGCTACAATGAGCAGTTCTTC. Translating it yields CASSLLAGGGYNEQFF.

V gene TRBV4-2 combines with J gene TRBJ2-2, with 9 positions matching TRBD2. Per germline, CDR1 LGHNA and CDR2 YNFKEQ. Trimming took 2 bases from V and 4 from J; bases not matched to a gene: 5. This CDR3 comprises 16 residues. The CDR3 protein is CASSQIAGVGTGELFF. CDR3 nucleotide sequence: TGTGCCAGCAGCCAAATAGCGGGGGTGGGCACCGGGGAGCTGTTTTTT.

The V call is TRBV30, the J call TRBJ1-6, with D possibly TRBD1 on 5 matching bases. This CDR3 has 13 amino acids. Trimming left V 4 bases short and J 5 bases short, with 9 bases between. CDR1 is GTSNPN, CDR2 SVGIG, per germline (reference sequence). CDR3 protein: CAWNPGNNSPLHF. CDR3 DNA: TGTGCCTGGAATCCAGGGAATAATTCACCCCTCCACTTT.

CDR3 coding DNA: TGTGCCACCAGCCCCCCCGATGGGGGGGGCTCCTACAATGAGCAGTTCTTC. This sequence encodes CATSPPDGGGSYNEQFF. V and J are TRBV15 and TRBJ2-1; 7 nucleotides align to TRBD2. The trim removed 5 bases at V and 0 bases at J, leaving 10 bases unmatched. The germline V gene encodes CDR1 LNHNV and CDR2 YYDKDF (reference sequence). This CDR3 spans 17 amino acids.

This clone appeared once. The rearrangement uses TRBV11-3 and TRBJ1-4; D gene ambiguous. The germline V and J ends were trimmed by 0 bases and 5 bases, with 19 bases remaining between them. This CDR3 contains 18 residues. From germline, CDR1 is SGHNT and CDR2 YENEEA. The CDR3 here is CASSLDLRVAGSNEKLFF. The CDR3 DNA follows: TGTGCCAGCAGCTTAGATCTCCGGGTAGCTGGGTCGAATGAAAAACTGTTTTTT.

This clone is a singleton in its sample. The CDR3 DNA sequence: TGTGCCAGCAGCTCTCCCCGGGACAGGGGGAGGGGCACTAATGAAAAACTGTTTTTT. Its protein product is CASSSPRDRGRGTNEKLFF. The chain employs TRBV11-3 and TRBJ1-4, with 11 bases matching TRBD1. Germline values: CDR1 SGHNT, CDR2 YENEEA. CDR3 size: 19 residues. The junction had 12 bases not matched to a gene; V was cut back by 4 bases and J by 2 bases.

The chain has TRBV29-1 and TRBJ2-7, with D maybe TRBD2 (6 bases). V was cut by 3 bases and J by 5 bases, with 14 bases left in between. The germline gives CDR1 SQVTM, CDR2 ANQGSEA. This CDR3 is built from 13 residues. Here the CDR3 reads CSVESGLVDEQYF. In nucleotides, the CDR3 is TGCAGCGTTGAGTCGGGACTCGTCGACGAGCAGTACTTC.

The rearrangement links TRBV11-1 to TRBJ2-3, with TRBD2 matching over 8 bases. Germline CDR1 reads SGHAT; CDR2 reads FQDESV (reference sequence). The CDR3 sequence is 16 residues long. Trimming cost V 5 bases and J 2 bases; bases outside gene matches: 9. CDR3 sequence: CASSPEIAGNTDTQYF. The CDR3, as DNA: TGTGCCAGCAGCCCAGAAATAGCGGGGAACACAGATACGCAGTATTTT.

This chain uses TRBV2 with TRBJ2-1, with D possibly being TRBD1 (6 bases). There are 15 residues in the CDR3. Germline V CDR1 and CDR2: SNHLY, FYNNEI. Trimming cost V 5 bases and J 9 bases, with 20 bases left between them. The CDR3 sequence: CASSREARGVSEQFF. The CDR3 coding sequence is TGTGCCAGCAGTCGAGAGGCCAGGGGTGTGAGTGAGCAGTTCTTC.

The genes are TRBV10-3 and TRBJ2-1, with D perhaps TRBD2 (7 bases). V dropped 3 bases and J dropped 2 bases, with 11 bases sitting between them. Germline CDR1 reads ENHRY; CDR2 reads SYGVKD. The CDR3 is 15 residues long. The CDR3 DNA follows: TGTGCCATCAGTGAAGGGGGGGGGACCTACAATGAGCAGTTCTTC. Amino acid sequence: CAISEGGGTYNEQFF.

This chain connects TRBV4-2 to TRBJ2-3, with a tentative D call TRBD2 (6 bases). Looked up from germline, CDR1 is LGHNA and CDR2 is YNFKEQ. This CDR3 has 17 amino acids. Trimming removed 4 bases at V and 4 bases at J, with 21 bases between. CDR3 protein: CASSLPPLREASDTQYF. The DNA for the CDR3 is TGTGCCAGCAGCCTCCCACCCTTGCGGGAAGCGTCAGATACGCAGTATTTT.

The V and J genes are TRBV30 and TRBJ2-7, with D possibly TRBD1 on 6 matching bases. Trimming took off 0 bases at V and 2 bases at J, with 8 bases between the two ends. CDR1 GTSNPN and CDR2 SVGIG come from the germline V gene (reference sequence). The CDR3 contains 13 residues. The CDR3 region is CAWSVNRAYEQYF. For the CDR3, the DNA is TGTGCCTGGAGTGTGAACAGGGCCTACGAGCAGTACTTC.

The chain has TRBV30 and TRBJ1-2; TRBD1 is a possible D gene (5 bases). The CDR3 is 12 amino acids. The germline gives CDR1 GTSNPN, CDR2 SVGIG (reference sequence). The germline V and J ends were trimmed by 4 bases and 8 bases, with 14 bases remaining between them. The CDR3 protein is CAWKEGFGGYTF. CDR3 DNA sequence: TGTGCCTGGAAGGAGGGGTTCGGGGGCTACACCTTC.

This chain links TRBV5-8 with TRBJ1-5; D is unclear. Germline assignment: CDR1 SGHTS and CDR2 YDEGEE. Deletions cut 0 bases from V and 6 bases from J, with 13 bases between. The CDR3 spans 15 residues. This CDR3 reads CASSLASEGSQPQHF. The CDR3 DNA follows: TGTGCCAGCAGCTTGGCCAGCGAGGGTTCTCAGCCCCAGCATTTT.

The J gene is TRBJ1-2, the V gene TRBV19, with 8 bases identical to TRBD1. CDR1 LNHDA and CDR2 SQIVND come from the germline V gene (reference sequence). CDR3 length equals 14 residues. Trimming at V came to 7 bases and at J to 7 bases, leaving 11 bases not matched to a gene. CDR3 amino acids: CASTPTGDSAGYTF. CDR3 nucleotides: TGTGCCAGTACCCCGACAGGGGATTCCGCTGGCTACACCTTC.

J is TRBJ1-1 and V is TRBV27; 8 bases are shared with TRBD1. J lost 2 bases, V lost 5 bases, and 7 bases had no gene match. This CDR3 comprises 15 residues. Per germline, CDR1 MNHEY and CDR2 SMNVEV (reference sequence). The CDR3 DNA reads as TGTGCCAGCAGTCTCCACAGGGGGAGTAACACTGAAGCTTTCTTT. Its translation: CASSLHRGSNTEAFF.

The chain couples TRBV3-1 (or the pseudogene TRBV3-2) to TRBJ1-2; 7 bases are a match to TRBD1. Germline CDR1 is LGHDT and CDR2 is YNNKEL (reference sequence). With 2 bases clipped from V and 7 bases from J, the junction kept 7 bases outside the gene matches. The CDR3 length is 14 residues. The CDR3 DNA reads TGTGCCAGCAGCCAAATGACAGGGTTCGGTGGCTACACCTTC. Encoded protein: CASSQMTGFGGYTF.